A single sample gave rise to the 26 T cell receptor beta chains below, sequenced in a study of regulatory T cells in long-lasting Graves disease. The time point here: persistent/refractory GD, antithyroid drugs over 5 years with positive TRAb. PBMC RNA was the source of the TCR library. Building of the TCR beta libraries involved iRepertoire HTBI primers and Arm-PCR of CDR3 regions. From the multiplex PCR reads, TCRdb called clonotypes with MiXCR, one entry per CDR3 protein. Of about 470,000 distinct CDR3 sequences listed, under 25% were seen once; the top ten hold approximately 6.4%. The sequencing here drew on peripheral blood mononuclear cells (PBMCs), taken when the disease was refractory, from a patient treated with antithyroid drugs. These receptors were collected from a female donor with Graves disease.

Here the CDR3 reads CASSYSYRGMYEQYF. The CDR3, as DNA: TGTGCCAGCAGTTACTCCTACAGGGGGATGTACGAGCAGTACTTC. The chain carries TRBV6-5 and TRBJ2-7, with TRBD1 matching 8 bases. Germline values: CDR1 MNHEY, CDR2 SVGAGI. The V and J ends lost 0 bases and 4 bases, in that order; junction bases with no gene match: 5. The CDR3 is made up of 15 amino acids.

At least ten counts were recorded for this clonotype. The V gene is TRBV28, the J gene TRBJ1-3; 7 nucleotides match TRBD1. The germline V gene encodes CDR1 MDHEN and CDR2 SYDVKM. V lost 5 bases, J lost 2 bases, and 12 bases stayed unmatched. This CDR3 region has 17 residues. The CDR3 reads CASSEGGQSYPGNTIYF. CDR3 sequence (DNA): TGTGCCAGCAGTGAAGGGGGCCAAAGCTACCCTGGAAACACCATATATTTT.

This clonotype was observed at least ten times. This chain uses TRBV28 with TRBJ2-7; D is perhaps TRBD1 (6 bases). V was cut by 6 bases and J by 0 bases, with 12 bases left in between. Germline V gene data show CDR1 as MDHEN and CDR2 as SYDVKM. This CDR3 region has 14 residues. DNA of the CDR3: TGTGCCAGCAGGATACAGGGCCGCTCCTACGAGCAGTACTTC. This translates into CASRIQGRSYEQYF.

This CDR3 reads CASSMGIQETQYF. The CDR3 nucleotides read TGTGCCAGTAGTATGGGCATCCAAGAGACCCAGTACTTC. The chain joins TRBV19 to TRBJ2-5; no reliable D call. Trimming pared 3 bases from V and 1 base from J, leaving 6 bases between. This CDR3 spans 13 amino acids. CDR1 and CDR2 (germline): LNHDA, SQIVND (reference sequence).

The chain carries TRBV5-1 and TRBJ1-1; D may be TRBD1 (6 bases). V shed 0 bases and J shed 0 bases, with 12 bases lying between them. The CDR3 has 16 amino acids. From germline, CDR1 is SGHRS and CDR2 YFSETQ. This CDR3 is CASSLDPDRLNTEAFF. The DNA for the CDR3 is TGCGCCAGCAGCTTGGATCCGGACAGACTGAACACTGAAGCTTTCTTT.

In this sample, this clonotype turned up many times. This chain uses TRBV28 with TRBJ2-7, with D unresolved. The CDR3 runs to 13 residues. Trimming pared 4 bases from V and 2 bases from J, leaving 9 bases between. Germline V lookup: CDR1 MDHEN, CDR2 SYDVKM. The CDR3 protein is CASSSRWPYEQYF. The CDR3, as DNA: TGTGCCAGCAGTTCCCGGTGGCCCTACGAGCAGTACTTC.

Many counts were recorded for this clonotype. The chain carries TRBV20-1 and TRBJ2-5, with TRBD2 matching over 7 bases. Looked up from germline, CDR1 is DFQATT and CDR2 is SNEGSKA (reference sequence). V shed 3 bases, J shed 5 bases, and the junction held 12 bases outside the gene matches. The CDR3 runs 15 residues. CDR3 sequence: CSASTGGVRWETQYF. The CDR3 nucleotides read TGCAGTGCTAGTACGGGGGGAGTTCGTTGGGAGACCCAGTACTTC.

The rearrangement uses TRBV13 and TRBJ1-1, with D unclear. Germline CDR1 reads PRHDT; CDR2 reads FYEKMQ (reference sequence). This CDR3 has 13 residues. Trimming cost V 3 bases and J 5 bases, with 10 bases left between them. The chain's CDR3 is CASSFTGWTEAFF. The CDR3 DNA is TGTGCCAGCAGCTTTACGGGCTGGACTGAAGCTTTCTTT. Variable domain in full (rest from reference TRBV13 and TRBJ1-1): AAGVIQSPRHLIKEKRETATLKCYPIPRHDTVYWYQQGPGQDPQFLISFYEKMQSDKGSIPDRFSAQQFSDYHSELNMSSLELGDSALYFCASSFTGWTEAFFGQGTRLTVV.

This clonotype was detected only a few times. The V and J genes are TRBV3-1 and TRBJ2-7; TRBD1 might be the D (6 bases). The length of the CDR3 is 15 residues. Trimming left V 2 bases short and J 6 bases short, with 17 bases between. Germline values: CDR1 LGHDT, CDR2 YNNKEL (reference sequence). Here the CDR3 reads CASSQHMGALSEQYF. The DNA for the CDR3 is TGTGCCAGCAGCCAACACATGGGGGCCCTTAGCGAGCAGTACTTC.

The sample holds a few counts of this clonotype. The junction departs from germline at one end; a sequencing error may be responsible. The chain links TRBV10-3 to TRBJ1-1, with D unclear. The CDR3 runs 13 residues. Germline V gene data show CDR1 as ENHRY and CDR2 as SYGVKD. Here the CDR3 reads CAIGEAEGTEAFF. The CDR3 DNA sequence: TGTGCCATCGGTGAGGCAGAGGGTACTGAAGCTTTCTTT.

In its sample, this clonotype was seen many times. This sequence joins TRBV6-1 and TRBJ2-5, with D possibly matching TRBD2 (7 bases). Germline loops: CDR1 MNHNS, CDR2 SASEGT. V lost 3 bases and J lost 4, with 24 bases in between. The CDR3 length is 18 residues. CDR3 protein: CASSDPPQGRGLTETQYF. The CDR3 DNA reads TGTGCCAGCAGTGATCCCCCGCAGGGGAGGGGCCTTACAGAGACCCAGTACTTC.

The J gene is TRBJ1-2, the V gene TRBV6-1, with D perhaps TRBD1 (6 bases). The CDR3 runs to 14 residues. V lost 10 bases to trimming and J lost 4 bases, with 19 bases between them. Germline values: CDR1 MNHNS, CDR2 SASEGT. The CDR3 DNA follows: TGTGCCAACAGCCAACAGGGTTCCAGCTATGGCTACACCTTC. Its protein product is CANSQQGSSYGYTF.

As to this clonotype: With a much larger clone just one base away, this may be a read error. J is TRBJ1-2 and V is TRBV7-9, with unresolved D. This CDR3 is built from 16 residues. The V gene's germline CDR1 is SEHNR and CDR2 FQNEAQ (reference sequence). V lost 2 bases, J lost 4 bases, and 17 bases lay in between. CDR3 DNA sequence: TGTGCCAGCAGCTTATTTGACACTAGTTTGGTCTATGGCTACACCTTC. This sequence encodes CASSLFDTSLVYGYTF.

The rearrangement links TRBV5-1 to TRBJ2-7; TRBD2 agrees at 9 bases. Germline V gene sequence: CDR1 SGHRS, CDR2 YFSETQ. J gave up 0 bases and V 0 bases, and 7 bases lay outside the gene matches. This CDR3 is built from 17 residues. The CDR3 coding sequence is TGCGCCAGCAGCTTGGACCTAGCGGGGTACACCTCCTACGAGCAGTACTTC. Translation gives CASSLDLAGYTSYEQYF.

This clonotype was recorded at least ten times. The rearrangement joins TRBV6-5 to TRBJ1-2, with 8 nucleotides matching TRBD1. Germline lookup yields CDR1 MNHEY and CDR2 SVGAGI. V lost 2 bases to trimming and J lost 4 bases; unmatched junction nucleotides: 6. The CDR3 covers 15 residues. In DNA, the CDR3 is TGTGCCAGCAGTTACGGGGGACAGGCAGTCTATGGCTACACCTTC. This encodes CASSYGGQAVYGYTF.

This clonotype was observed a single time. The chain carries TRBV11-1 and TRBJ1-4, with D perhaps TRBD1 (6 bases). CDR3 size: 14 residues. Trimming took off 2 bases at V and 7 bases at J, with 11 bases between the two ends. The germline gives CDR1 SGHAT, CDR2 FQDESV (reference sequence). The CDR3 region is CASSLTGAGEKLFF. The CDR3 region has the DNA TGTGCCAGCAGCTTAACGGGGGCGGGTGAAAAACTGTTTTTT.

This clonotype was counted at least ten times. The rearrangement uses TRBV4-1 and TRBJ2-5; tentative D call: TRBD1 (5 bases). V was cut by 1 base and J by 4 bases, with 10 bases left in between. The CDR3 runs to 14 residues. Germline assignment: CDR1 MGHRA and CDR2 YSYEKL. For the CDR3, the DNA is TGCGCCAGCAGCCAAGGACAGATACGAGAGACCCAGTACTTC. Its translation: CASSQGQIRETQYF.

The chain links TRBV7-9 to TRBJ2-7; D is ambiguous. The germline V and J ends were trimmed by 6 bases and 3 bases, with 9 bases remaining between them. The germline V gene has CDR1 SEHNR and CDR2 FQNEAQ (reference sequence). This CDR3 is 12 amino acids long. This CDR3 is CASSTPDYEQYF. The CDR3 DNA is TGTGCCAGCAGTACACCCGACTACGAGCAGTACTTC.

In the case of this clonotype: This CDR3 fails to terminate in the conserved phenylalanine or tryptophan, so it likely reflects a read error. V usage is TRBV28 and J usage is TRBJ2-4; 16 positions match TRBD2. Germline lookup yields CDR1 MDHEN and CDR2 SYDVKM. The CDR3 extends over 18 amino acids. The V segment lost 5 bases and the J segment 9 bases; nucleotides outside the gene matches: 13. The CDR3 nucleotides read TGTGCCAGCAGTCTTGGGGGACTAGCGGGGGGGTTAAACGGCATTCAGTACTCC. Protein sequence: CASSLGGLAGGLNGIQYS.

This clonotype was observed once. The chain links TRBV4-1 to TRBJ2-7, with 9 bases identical to TRBD1. Germline V gene sequence: CDR1 MGHRA, CDR2 YSYEKL. V shed 8 bases and J 6 bases; nucleotides not matched to a gene: 14. CDR3 length equals 15 residues. DNA of the CDR3: TGCGCCAGCGCCCAACAATCCGGGACAGGGCGCGAGCAGTACTTC. This translates into CASAQQSGTGREQYF.

The rearrangement links TRBV14 to TRBJ2-4, with TRBD1 matching over 7 bases. CDR3 length: 13 amino acids. In germline, CDR1 is SGHDN, CDR2 FVKESK. The V and J ends lost 5 bases and 10 bases, in that order; junction bases with no gene match: 8. The CDR3 protein is CASSIFGTVIQYF. DNA for the CDR3: TGTGCCAGCAGCATATTCGGGACAGTAATTCAGTACTTC.

There are many counts of this clonotype. This chain uses TRBV28 with TRBJ2-7; tentatively, D is TRBD2 (5 bases). Germline V gene data show CDR1 as MDHEN and CDR2 as SYDVKM. The CDR3 has 12 amino acids. V lost 5 bases and J 7 bases, leaving 12 bases between the germline ends. The CDR3 loop is CASSELTGEQYF. In DNA, the CDR3 is TGTGCCAGCAGTGAGTTAACGGGGGAGCAGTACTTC.

Worth noting for this clonotype: This CDR3 fails to terminate in the conserved phenylalanine or tryptophan, so it likely reflects a read error. The chain uses TRBV20-1 and TRBJ1-4; a possible D gene is TRBD1 (5 bases). The CDR3 is made up of 12 amino acids. V lost 3 bases to trimming and J lost 8 bases, with 10 bases between them. CDR1 and CDR2 (germline): DFQATT, SNEGSKA (reference sequence). The CDR3 DNA sequence: TGCAGTGCTAGTACGGGGGGAGAAAAACTGTTTCTT. As protein: CSASTGGEKLFL.

This clonotype was recorded a few times. The CDR3 protein is CASSEWGRGLLPSSYEQYF. Written as DNA, the CDR3 is TGCGCCAGCAGTGAATGGGGCAGGGGATTGTTGCCGAGCTCCTACGAGCAGTACTTC. V is TRBV10-2 and J is TRBJ2-7, with a tentative D call TRBD1 (6 bases). Germline values: CDR1 WSHSY, CDR2 SAAADI. This CDR3 region has 19 residues. The V and J ends lost 3 bases and 0 bases respectively, with 24 bases between them.

This clonotype was picked up a small number of times. The chain joins TRBV10-1 to TRBJ2-7; TRBD1 or TRBD2 may be the D gene (5 bases each). The V gene's germline CDR1 is WNHNN and CDR2 SYGVQD (reference sequence). The CDR3 is made up of 14 amino acids. The V end was cut by 10 bases, the J end by 6 bases, with 22 bases between. CDR3: CANRPFPSPPEQYF. The CDR3 coding sequence is TGCGCCAACAGGCCCTTTCCTAGCCCTCCCGAGCAGTACTTC.

This clonotype appeared a few times. The V and J genes are TRBV28 and TRBJ2-7, with D possibly matching TRBD1 (6 bases). Per germline, CDR1 MDHEN and CDR2 SYDVKM. V was trimmed by 6 bases and J by 0 bases, leaving 9 bases between them. The CDR3 is 13 amino acids. CDR3 protein: CASRVDSSYEQYF. In DNA, the CDR3 is TGTGCCAGCAGGGTGGACAGCTCCTACGAGCAGTACTTC.